This TCR beta chain was sequenced in a study of CD8+ T cells in alopecia areata. Study background: Treated patients received severity scores based on the percentage of scalp area affected.

Regarding treatment: oral pan-JAK inhibitor, 5-10 mg twice daily. Those with alopecia areata gave lesional scalp punch biopsies and peripheral blood. The CDR3 contains 14 residues. The V end lost 0 bases, the J end lost 7 bases, and 9 bases lay between the germline ends. CDR1 and CDR2 from the germline V gene are SGHTA and FQGNSA. RNA extraction was followed by reverse transcription into cDNA, which acted as the sequencing template. Sequencing used immunoSEQ multiplex PCR; TCRdb keeps in-frame clones, though not all of them. The sample lists about 19,000 clones; approximately 59% were seen once. V usage is TRBV7-2 and J usage is TRBJ1-4; a weak D match, TRBD1 (5 bases). This sequence was found in a human donor with alopecia areata. This sample comprised skin, obtained at week 4, from a patient treated with tofacitinib. The CDR3, as DNA: TGTGCCAGCAGCTTAGCGCCGAGGGGTGAAAAACTGTTTTTT. Its translation: CASSLAPRGEKLFF.